Following are 7 T cell receptor beta chains from one sample sequenced in a study of blood T cell repertoires in COVID-19. Some clones are missing from TCRdb's copy, which holds only in-frame ones; the method was immunoSEQ multiplex PCR. The sample consists of 250,000 to 300,000 clones, 70% to 90% of them appearing once. Specimen: PBMCs or T cells enriched from blood (not recorded which). The receptor set was obtained from a woman aged 30 to 39 who had recovered from COVID-19.

This clone has a handful of counts. The V gene is TRBV30, the J gene TRBJ1-3, with 7 bases fitting TRBD1. The CDR3 length is 17 residues. Germline V lookup: CDR1 GTSNPN, CDR2 SVGIG (reference sequence). V lost 0 bases to trimming and J lost 4 bases; unmatched junction nucleotides: 12. CDR3 DNA sequence: TGTGCCTGGAGTGTAGGACAGGCTAGTTTGGGAGGAAACACCATATATTTT. Protein: CAWSVGQASLGGNTIYF. The full variable domain, its missing parts supplied by reference TRBV30 and TRBJ1-3, is SQTIHQWPATLVQPVGSPLSLECTVEGTSNPNLYWYRQAAGRGLQLLFYSVGIGQISSEVPQNLSASRPQDRQFILSSKKLLLSDSGFYLCAWSVGQASLGGNTIYFGEGSWLTVV.

This clone was counted only a few times. The sample carries other DNA sequences with the same CDR3. The V call is TRBV12-3 or TRBV12-4, the J call TRBJ1-4; no firm D call. Trimming removed 8 bases from V and 8 bases from J, with 9 bases in between. The CDR3 length is 11 residues. CDR3 in DNA: TGTGCCAGCTCCTCGGAGGAAAAACTGTTTTTT. It yields the protein CASSSEEKLFF.

This clone has just a few counts. The chain combines TRBV5-6 with TRBJ1-3; tentative D call: TRBD1 (5 bases). The V end lost 5 bases, the J end lost 4 bases, and 13 bases lay between the germline ends. CDR3 length equals 14 residues. Germline values: CDR1 SGHDT, CDR2 YYEEEE. The CDR3 region has the DNA TGTGCCAGCAGAAAGGGGCTTGGAGGAAACACCATATATTTT. It is translated as CASRKGLGGNTIYF.

This chain joins TRBV28 and TRBJ1-2; TRBD1 might be the D (5 bases). Germline V lookup: CDR1 MDHEN, CDR2 SYDVKM. Trimming stripped 4 bases from V and 1 base from J, with 13 bases between. This CDR3 has 15 residues. This chain's CDR3 is CASSSIGGVNYGYTF. The DNA of the CDR3 is TGTGCCAGCAGTTCAATTGGGGGGGTTAACTATGGCTACACCTTC.

The CDR3 nucleotides read TGCGCCAGCAGCTTGGCCGCGGGCAATCAGCCCCAGCATTTT. Encoded protein: CASSLAAGNQPQHF. This rearrangement joins TRBV5-1 to TRBJ1-5; D unresolved. Germline assignment: CDR1 SGHRS and CDR2 YFSETQ. V shed 0 bases and J shed 2 bases, with 6 bases lying between them. The CDR3 covers 14 residues.

In the case of this clone: One junction end does not reproduce the germline sequence, and a read error may be involved. The V and J genes are TRBV7-7 and TRBJ2-1, with D maybe TRBD1 (5 bases). The CDR3 extends over 13 amino acids. Per the germline V gene, CDR1 is SSHAT and CDR2 is FNYEAQ (reference sequence). The CDR3 is CASSLGHNNEQFF. CDR3 coding DNA: TGTGCTAGCAGCTTAGGACACAACAATGAGCAGTTCTTC. Supplemented by reference TRBV7-7 and TRBJ2-1, the full variable domain reads GAGVSQSPRYKVTKRGQDVTLRCDPISSHATLYWYQQALGQGPEFLTYFNYEAQPDKSGLPSDRFSAERPEGSISTLTIQRTEQRDSAMYRCASSLGHNNEQFFGPGTRLTVL.

This chain links TRBV19 with TRBJ1-5; D is possibly TRBD1 (5 bases). The CDR3 is 15 amino acids. V was pared by 4 bases and J by 5 bases, with 15 bases between. Germline values: CDR1 LNHDA, CDR2 SQIVND (reference sequence). DNA for the CDR3: TGTGCCAGTAGTAGCTTTGACAGAATGGATCAGCCCCAGCATTTT. Translated: CASSSFDRMDQPQHF.